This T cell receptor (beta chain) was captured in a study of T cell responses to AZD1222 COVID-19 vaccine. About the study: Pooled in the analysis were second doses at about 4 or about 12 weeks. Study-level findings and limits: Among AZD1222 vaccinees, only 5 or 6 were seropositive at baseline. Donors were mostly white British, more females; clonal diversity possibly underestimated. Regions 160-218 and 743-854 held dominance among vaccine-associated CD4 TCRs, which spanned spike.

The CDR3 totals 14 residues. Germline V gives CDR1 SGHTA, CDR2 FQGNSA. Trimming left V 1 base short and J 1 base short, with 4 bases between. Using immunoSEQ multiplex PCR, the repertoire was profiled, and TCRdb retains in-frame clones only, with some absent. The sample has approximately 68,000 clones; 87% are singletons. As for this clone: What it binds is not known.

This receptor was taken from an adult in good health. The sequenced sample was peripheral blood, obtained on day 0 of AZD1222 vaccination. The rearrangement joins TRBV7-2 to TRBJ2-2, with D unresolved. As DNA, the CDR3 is TGTGCCAGCAGCTTAGGCAAGAACACCGGGGAGCTGTTTTTT. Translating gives CASSLGKNTGELFF.